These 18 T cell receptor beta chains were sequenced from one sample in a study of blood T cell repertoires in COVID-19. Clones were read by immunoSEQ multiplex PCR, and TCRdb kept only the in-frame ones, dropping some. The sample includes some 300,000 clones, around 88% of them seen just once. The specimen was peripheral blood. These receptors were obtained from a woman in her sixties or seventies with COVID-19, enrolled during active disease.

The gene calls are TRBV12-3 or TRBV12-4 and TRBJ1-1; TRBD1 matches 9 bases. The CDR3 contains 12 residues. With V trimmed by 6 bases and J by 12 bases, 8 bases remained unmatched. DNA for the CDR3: TGTGCCAGCAGCCACCGACAGGGGGTTTCTTTCTTT. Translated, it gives CASSHRQGVSFF.

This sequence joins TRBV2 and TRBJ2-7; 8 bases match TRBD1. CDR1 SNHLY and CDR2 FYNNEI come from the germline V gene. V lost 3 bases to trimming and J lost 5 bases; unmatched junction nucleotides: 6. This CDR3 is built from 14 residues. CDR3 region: CASSDRTGHHEQYF. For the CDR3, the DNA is TGTGCCAGCAGTGACCGGACAGGGCACCACGAGCAGTACTTC.

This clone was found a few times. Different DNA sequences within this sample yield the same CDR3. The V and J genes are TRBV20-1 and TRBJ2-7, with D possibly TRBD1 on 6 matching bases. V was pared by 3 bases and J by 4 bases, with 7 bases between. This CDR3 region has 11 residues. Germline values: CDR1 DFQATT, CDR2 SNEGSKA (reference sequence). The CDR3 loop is CSASDRYEQYF. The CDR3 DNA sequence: TGCAGTGCTAGTGACAGGTACGAGCAGTACTTC.

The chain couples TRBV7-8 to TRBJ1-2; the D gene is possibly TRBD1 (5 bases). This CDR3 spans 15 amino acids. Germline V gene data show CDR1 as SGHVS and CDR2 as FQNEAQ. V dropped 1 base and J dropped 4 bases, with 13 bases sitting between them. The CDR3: CASSLVGGSGYGYTF. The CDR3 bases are TGTGCCAGCAGCTTAGTTGGGGGGTCTGGCTATGGCTACACCTTC. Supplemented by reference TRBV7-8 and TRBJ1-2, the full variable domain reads GAGVSQSPRYKVAKRGQDVALRCDPISGHVSLFWYQQALGQGPEFLTYFQNEAQLDKSGLPSDRFFAERPEGSVSTLKIQRTQQEDSAVYLCASSLVGGSGYGYTFGSGTRLTVV.

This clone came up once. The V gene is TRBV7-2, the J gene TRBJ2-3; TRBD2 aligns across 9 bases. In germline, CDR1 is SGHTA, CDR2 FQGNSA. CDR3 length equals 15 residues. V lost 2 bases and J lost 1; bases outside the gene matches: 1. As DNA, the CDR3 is TGTGCCAGCAGCTTAAGGACTAGCGGCACAGATACGCAGTATTTT. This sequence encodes CASSLRTSGTDTQYF.

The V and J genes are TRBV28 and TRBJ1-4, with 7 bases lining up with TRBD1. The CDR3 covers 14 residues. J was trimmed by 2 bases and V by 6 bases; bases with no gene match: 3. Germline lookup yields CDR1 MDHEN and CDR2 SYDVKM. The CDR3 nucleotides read TGTGCCAGCAGCCAACAGGGGACTAATGAAAAACTGTTTTTT. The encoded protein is CASSQQGTNEKLFF.

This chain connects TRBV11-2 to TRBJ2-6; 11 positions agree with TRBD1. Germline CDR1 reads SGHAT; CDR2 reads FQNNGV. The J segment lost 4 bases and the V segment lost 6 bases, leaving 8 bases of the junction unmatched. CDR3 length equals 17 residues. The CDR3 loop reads CASRSRDRGAGANVLTF. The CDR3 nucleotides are TGTGCCAGCAGGTCCCGGGACAGGGGGGCCGGGGCCAACGTCCTGACTTTC.

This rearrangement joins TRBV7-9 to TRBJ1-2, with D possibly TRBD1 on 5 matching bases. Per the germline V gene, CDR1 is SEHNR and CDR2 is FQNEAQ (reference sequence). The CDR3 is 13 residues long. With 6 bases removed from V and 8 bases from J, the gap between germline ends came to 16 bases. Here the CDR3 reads CASSLIQGYGYTF. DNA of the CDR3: TGTGCCAGCAGTTTAATCCAGGGTTACGGCTACACCTTC.

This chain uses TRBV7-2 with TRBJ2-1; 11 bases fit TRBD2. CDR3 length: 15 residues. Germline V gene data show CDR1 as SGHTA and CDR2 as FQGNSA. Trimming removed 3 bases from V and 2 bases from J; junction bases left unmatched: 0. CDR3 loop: CASSFSGGAYNEQFF. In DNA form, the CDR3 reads TGTGCCAGCAGCTTTAGCGGGGGGGCCTACAATGAGCAGTTCTTC.

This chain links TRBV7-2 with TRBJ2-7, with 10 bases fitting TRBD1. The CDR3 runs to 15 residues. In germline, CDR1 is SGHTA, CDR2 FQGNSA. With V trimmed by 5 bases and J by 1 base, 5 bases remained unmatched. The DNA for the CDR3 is TGTGCCAGCAGCCGTAGACAGGGGGCTTCCTACGAGCAGTACTTC. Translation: CASSRRQGASYEQYF.

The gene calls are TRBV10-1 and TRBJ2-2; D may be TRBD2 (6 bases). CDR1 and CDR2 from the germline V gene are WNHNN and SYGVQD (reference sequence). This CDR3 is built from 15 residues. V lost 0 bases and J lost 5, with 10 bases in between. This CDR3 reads CASSESWSGTGELFF. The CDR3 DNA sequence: TGCGCCAGCAGTGAGTCGTGGAGCGGGACCGGGGAGCTGTTTTTT.

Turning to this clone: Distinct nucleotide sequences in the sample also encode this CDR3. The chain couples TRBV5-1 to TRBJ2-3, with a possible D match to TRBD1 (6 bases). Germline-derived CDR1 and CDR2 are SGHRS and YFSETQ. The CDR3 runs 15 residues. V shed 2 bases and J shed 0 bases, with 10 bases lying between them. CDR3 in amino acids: CASSLEGDSTDTQYF. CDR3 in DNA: TGCGCCAGCAGCTTAGAGGGGGACAGCACAGATACGCAGTATTTT. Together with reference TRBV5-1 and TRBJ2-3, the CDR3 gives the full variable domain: KAGVTQTPRYLIKTRGQQVTLSCSPISGHRSVSWYQQTPGQGLQFLFEYFSETQRNKGNFPGRFSGRQFSNSRSEMNVSTLELGDSALYLCASSLEGDSTDTQYFGPGTRLTVL.

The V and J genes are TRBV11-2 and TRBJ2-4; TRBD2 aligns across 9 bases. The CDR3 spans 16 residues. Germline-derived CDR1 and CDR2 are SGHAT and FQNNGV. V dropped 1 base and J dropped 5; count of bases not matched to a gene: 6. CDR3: CASSLGGGGPQNIQYF. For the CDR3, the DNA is TGTGCCAGCAGCTTAGGCGGGGGGGGTCCCCAAAACATTCAGTACTTC.

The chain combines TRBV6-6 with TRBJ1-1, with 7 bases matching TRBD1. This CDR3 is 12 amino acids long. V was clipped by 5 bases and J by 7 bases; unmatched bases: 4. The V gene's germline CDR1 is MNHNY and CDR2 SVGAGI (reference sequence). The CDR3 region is CASSPQGVEAFF. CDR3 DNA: TGTGCCAGCAGTCCCCAGGGGGTTGAAGCTTTCTTT.

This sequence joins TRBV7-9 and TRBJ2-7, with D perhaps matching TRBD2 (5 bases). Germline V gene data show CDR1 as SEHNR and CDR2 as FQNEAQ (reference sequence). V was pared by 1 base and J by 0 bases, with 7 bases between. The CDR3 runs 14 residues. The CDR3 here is CASSLGTSSYEQYF. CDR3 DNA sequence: TGTGCCAGCAGCTTAGGTACTAGCTCCTACGAGCAGTACTTC.

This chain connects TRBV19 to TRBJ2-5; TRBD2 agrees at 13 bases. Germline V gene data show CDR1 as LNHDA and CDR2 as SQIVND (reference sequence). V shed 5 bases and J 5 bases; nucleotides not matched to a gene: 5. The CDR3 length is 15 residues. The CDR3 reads CASSLGTSGVETQYF. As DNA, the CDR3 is TGTGCCAGTAGTCTGGGGACTAGCGGGGTGGAGACCCAGTACTTC.

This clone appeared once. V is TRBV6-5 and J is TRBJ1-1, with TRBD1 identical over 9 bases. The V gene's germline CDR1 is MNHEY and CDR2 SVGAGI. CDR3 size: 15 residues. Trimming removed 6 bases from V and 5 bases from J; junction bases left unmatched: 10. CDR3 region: CASSQPGQGKTEAFF. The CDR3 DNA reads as TGTGCCAGCAGCCAACCGGGACAGGGAAAGACTGAAGCTTTCTTT.

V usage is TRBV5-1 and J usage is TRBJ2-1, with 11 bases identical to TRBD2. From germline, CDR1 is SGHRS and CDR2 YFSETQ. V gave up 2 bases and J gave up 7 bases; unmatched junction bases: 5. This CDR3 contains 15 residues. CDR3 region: CASSFLAGGRNEQFF. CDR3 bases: TGCGCCAGCAGCTTCTTAGCGGGGGGGCGTAATGAGCAGTTCTTC.